This T cell receptor beta chain was identified in a study of blood T cells in healthy people across ages. Study observations and caveats: Naive T cell percentage strongly correlated with TCR beta diversity.

With respect to this clonotype: The antigen is unknown. Relative to the germline gene, one junction end is altered; a read error may explain this.

Next came a second PCR, run for roughly 6 to 11 cycles, which used a sample-barcoded 5' primer along with a J-beta primer mix. Tagging of each cDNA molecule was performed by a template-switch adaptor with 12 random nucleotides. TCRdb re-called the 5' RACE reads with MiXCR, one entry per CDR3 protein. The sample contains about a million distinct CDR3 sequences, roughly 48% of which appear only once. Input material: blood. This receptor was obtained from a man younger than 45 in good health.

CDR3 in amino acids: CASSRHPGSNTEAFF. CDR3 sequence (DNA): TGTGCCAGCAGCCGTCACCCAGGATCGAACACTGAAGCCTTCTTT. V and J are TRBV6-6 and TRBJ1-1; D gene ambiguous. This CDR3 is built from 15 residues. Germline-derived CDR1 and CDR2 are MNHNY and SVGAGI (reference sequence).